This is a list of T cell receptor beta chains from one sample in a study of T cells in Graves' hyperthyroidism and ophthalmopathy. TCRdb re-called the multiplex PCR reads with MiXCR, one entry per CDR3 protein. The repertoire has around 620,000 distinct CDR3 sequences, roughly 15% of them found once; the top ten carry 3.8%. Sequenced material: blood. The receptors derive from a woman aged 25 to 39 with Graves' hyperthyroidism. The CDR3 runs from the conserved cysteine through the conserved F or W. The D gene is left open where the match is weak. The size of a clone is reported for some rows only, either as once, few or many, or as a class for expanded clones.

CASKKGGEVTVGTQYF | TGTGCCAGCAAGAAAGGGGGGGAGGTTACCGTCGGGACCCAGTACTTC | TRBV7-9 | . | many | TRBJ2-5
CASSLWPRGRSSYEQYF | TGTGCCAGCAGTTTGTGGCCTCGCGGCCGAAGCTCCTACGAGCAGTACTTC | TRBV28 | . | many | TRBJ2-7
CASKPGLADNEQFF | TGTGCCAGTAAGCCGGGACTAGCGGACAATGAGCAGTTCTTC | TRBV19 | TRBD2 | . | TRBJ2-1
CATSREKVVGTPNEKLFF | TGTGCCACCAGCAGAGAGAAGGTGGTCGGAACACCAAATGAAAAACTGTTTTTT | TRBV15 | . | . | TRBJ1-4
CASSLEPNYNEQFF | TGTGCTAGCAGCTTAGAGCCTAACTACAATGAGCAGTTCTTC | TRBV7-7 | . | . | TRBJ2-1
CASSFLTDTLRTEAFF | TGTGCCAGCAGTTTTTTGACTGACACCCTCCGCACTGAAGCTTTCTTT | TRBV28 | . | many | TRBJ1-1
CASSSGVVAYEQYF | TGTGCCAGCAGCTCCGGGGTGGTGGCCTACGAGCAGTACTTC | TRBV7-2 | . | few | TRBJ2-7
CSAITSYEQYF | TGCAGTGCTATAACCTCCTACGAGCAGTACTTC | TRBV20-1 | . | . | TRBJ2-7
CASWGGTGEGYTF | TGTGCCAGCTGGGGCGGGACAGGCGAGGGCTACACCTTC | TRBV27 | TRBD1 | . | TRBJ1-2
CASSLLAGGWDEQFF | TGTGCCAGCAGTTTACTAGCGGGAGGTTGGGATGAGCAGTTCTTC | TRBV7-3 | TRBD2 | many | TRBJ2-1
CASSELGTEETQYF | TGTGCCAGCAGTGAATTGGGGACGGAAGAGACCCAGTACTTC | TRBV25-1 | . | . | TRBJ2-5
CASSHTLAGAYEQYF | TGTGCCAGCAGCCACACACTAGCGGGAGCTTACGAGCAGTACTTC | TRBV3-1 | TRBD2 | many | TRBJ2-7
CASSSLTSYNEQFF | TGCGCCAGCAGCTCTCTGACTTCCTACAATGAGCAGTTCTTC | TRBV5-1 | . | few | TRBJ2-1
CASSIGTGLGNQPQHF | TGTGCCAGTAGTATAGGGACCGGCCTGGGCAATCAGCCCCAGCATTTT | TRBV19 | . | few | TRBJ1-5
CASSLYIGPYEQYF | TGTGCCAGCAGCTTGTACATCGGGCCCTACGAGCAGTACTTC | TRBV5-8 | . | many | TRBJ2-7
CASSLGPTSTDTQYF | TGCGCCAGCAGCTTGGGGCCCACTAGCACAGATACGCAGTATTTT | TRBV5-1 | . | few | TRBJ2-3
CASSFRDHNEQFF | TGTGCCAGCAGCTTCCGGGACCACAATGAGCAGTTCTTC | TRBV7-6 | . | . | TRBJ2-1
CASRGGQATQPQHF | TGTGCCAGCAGGGGTGGACAGGCTACTCAGCCCCAGCATTTT | TRBV27 | TRBD1 | . | TRBJ1-5
CASSSDRGPGNTIYF | TGTGCCAGCAGTTCGGACAGGGGCCCTGGAAACACCATATATTTT | TRBV6-1 | TRBD1 | . | TRBJ1-3
CASSQTSGRSETQYF | TGTGCCAGCAGTCAGACTAGCGGAAGGAGTGAGACCCAGTACTTC | TRBV28 | TRBD2 | . | TRBJ2-5
CASSRRGNEQFF | TGTGCCAGCAGTCGGCGGGGTAATGAGCAGTTCTTC | TRBV27 | . | many | TRBJ2-1
CASSSIDRAHSYEQYF | TGTGCCAGCAGCTCGATCGACAGGGCCCACTCCTACGAGCAGTACTTC | TRBV13 | TRBD1 | . | TRBJ2-7
CASSMTAQETQYF | TGTGCCAGCTCAATGACAGCACAAGAGACCCAGTACTTC | TRBV18 | . | . | TRBJ2-5
CASSDPGGNTEAFF | TGTGCCAGCAGCGACCCTGGCGGGAACACTGAAGCTTTCTTT | TRBV9 | . | many | TRBJ1-1
CASSQDETSERELFF | TGCGCCAGCAGCCAAGATGAGACTAGCGAAAGGGAGCTGTTTTTT | TRBV4-1 | TRBD2 | few | TRBJ2-2
CASSQQVPARPEAFF | TGTGCCAGCAGCCAACAGGTTCCTGCTCGTCCTGAAGCTTTCTTT | TRBV5-6 | . | many | TRBJ1-1
CASSVDGGDEKLFF | TGTGCCAGCAGCGTAGATGGGGGGGATGAAAAACTGTTTTTT | TRBV9 | . | . | TRBJ1-4
CASSWSGGGYEQYF | TGTGCCAGCAGTTGGAGCGGGGGCGGGTACGAGCAGTACTTC | TRBV27 | TRBD2 | many | TRBJ2-7
CASTSSWSRHQETQYF | TGTGCCAGCACCTCCTCTTGGAGCCGACACCAAGAGACCCAGTACTTC | TRBV28 | . | many | TRBJ2-5
CSALSVASGVYNEQFF | TGCAGTGCTTTGTCGGTGGCTAGCGGGGTATACAATGAGCAGTTCTTC | TRBV20-1 | TRBD2 | many | TRBJ2-1
CATSDRRAGDTQYF | TGTGCCACCAGTGACAGACGAGCGGGAGATACGCAGTATTTT | TRBV24-1 | . | many | TRBJ2-3
CASSHYRDRLAKNIQYF | TGTGCCAGCAGCCATTACAGGGATCGATTAGCCAAAAACATTCAGTACTTC | TRBV7-3 | . | few | TRBJ2-4
CASRKTGFNQPQHF | TGTGCCAGCAGGAAGACAGGGTTCAATCAGCCCCAGCATTTT | TRBV6-1 | TRBD1 | few | TRBJ1-5
CSARRDRVGSGNTEAFF | TGCAGTGCTCGAAGGGACAGGGTGGGGTCCGGTAACACTGAAGCTTTCTTT | TRBV20-1 | TRBD1 | few | TRBJ1-1
CASSLTGRTEAFF | TGTGCCAGCAGTCTGACAGGGAGGACTGAAGCTTTCTTT | TRBV27 | TRBD1 | many | TRBJ1-1
CASSEILLNTEAFF | TGTGCCAGCAGTGAAATTCTGTTAAACACTGAAGCTTTCTTT | TRBV6-1 | . | few | TRBJ1-1
CASSPPGGRTGGELFF | TGTGCCAGCAGTCCGCCGGGCGGGAGGACGGGCGGGGAGCTGTTTTTT | TRBV28 | TRBD2 | few | TRBJ2-2
CASSRSGVGGNTIYF | TGTGCCAGCAGCCGATCGGGGGTAGGAGGAAACACCATATATTTT | TRBV7-9 | . | . | TRBJ1-3
CSSRLDYEQYF | TGCAGTTCAAGACTAGACTACGAGCAGTACTTC | TRBV20-1 | . | . | TRBJ2-7
CASSVGGLNNEQFF | TGTGCCAGCAGCGTAGGCGGCCTGAACAATGAGCAGTTCTTC | TRBV9 | . | few | TRBJ2-1
CAWSSGRVTRNEQFF | TGTGCCTGGAGTAGCGGGAGAGTAACCAGGAATGAGCAGTTCTTC | TRBV30 | TRBD2 | many | TRBJ2-1
CASITVTVGTEAFF | TGTGCCAGCATCACAGTAACGGTTGGCACTGAAGCTTTCTTT | TRBV28 | . | . | TRBJ1-1
CASSSRTSGRQETQYF | TGTGCCAGCAGCTCCCGGACTAGCGGGAGGCAAGAGACCCAGTACTTC | TRBV11-2 | TRBD2 | few | TRBJ2-5
CASSPLNNPYEQYF | TGTGCCAGCTCACCACTGAACAATCCCTACGAGCAGTACTTC | TRBV18 | . | . | TRBJ2-7
CASSPLTGGGQPQHF | TGTGCCAGCAGTCCCCTGACAGGGGGGGGTCAGCCCCAGCATTTT | TRBV28 | TRBD1 | many | TRBJ1-5
CASSEFRVGYSEAFF | TGTGCCAGCAGTGAGTTCCGGGTAGGGTACAGTGAAGCTTTCTTT | TRBV2 | . | . | TRBJ1-1
CASSLDRLANTGELFF | TGCGCCAGCAGCTTGGATCGACTGGCGAACACCGGGGAGCTGTTTTTT | TRBV5-1 | . | once | TRBJ2-2
CASSFSGGISYEQYF | TGTGCCAGCAGTTTCTCAGGCGGGATCTCCTACGAGCAGTACTTC | TRBV28 | . | many | TRBJ2-7
CTSSLAPGADTQYF | TGCACCAGCAGCTTGGCCCCAGGGGCAGATACGCAGTATTTT | TRBV5-1 | . | many | TRBJ2-3
CASRGQGAQISIQYF | TGTGCCAGCAGGGGACAGGGGGCGCAAATAAGCATTCAGTACTTC | TRBV6-1 | TRBD1 | few | TRBJ2-4
CASSPAVWDRAYEQYF | TGTGCCAGCAGCCCCGCGGTTTGGGACAGAGCCTACGAGCAGTACTTC | TRBV7-9 | TRBD1 | many | TRBJ2-7
CASSEIRRNYGYTF | TGTGCCAGTAGTGAAATTAGACGGAACTATGGCTACACCTTC | TRBV19 | . | few | TRBJ1-2
CASSELAGGDTQYF | TGCGCCAGCAGTGAGCTAGCGGGAGGGGATACGCAGTATTTT | TRBV10-2 | TRBD2 | few | TRBJ2-3
CASSQNTGDLTYEQYF | TGTGCCAGCAGCCAGAACACAGGTGACCTAACCTACGAGCAGTACTTC | TRBV4-2 | . | many | TRBJ2-7
CASKNLEGDTQYF | TGTGCCAGCAAGAATTTGGAGGGGGATACGCAGTATTTT | TRBV27 | . | few | TRBJ2-3
CASSLSTYTGELFF | TGTGCCAGCAGCCTTAGTACCTACACCGGGGAGCTGTTTTTT | TRBV5-1 | . | . | TRBJ2-2
CSVVIFEAFF | TGCAGCGTTGTAATTTTTGAAGCTTTCTTT | TRBV29-1 | . | few | TRBJ1-1